The rows below give T cell receptor beta chains drawn from one sample of a study of blood T cell repertoires in COVID-19. Libraries were prepared by immunoSEQ multiplex PCR; TCRdb keeps only in-frame clonotypes and omits some of them. Among over 250,000 clones listed, about four fifths were seen once. The sequenced sample consisted of peripheral blood. The receptors stem from a woman in her forties or fifties who had recovered from COVID-19. The CDR3 runs from the conserved cysteine through the conserved F or W. Fields, in order: V gene, CDR3 protein.

TRBV3-1/TRBV3-2 | CASSQDQGWSTEAFF
TRBV7-2 | CASSLGGTGALINEQFF
TRBV19 | CASTPASGNNYGYTF
TRBV4-2 | CASSQENRGDQPQHF
TRBV28 | CASSSTGFGYTF
TRBV20-1 | CSASFSSTDTQYF
TRBV4-2 | CASSPQTGLAGASSYNEQFF
TRBV10-3 | CAISEDYGYEQYF
TRBV7-3 | CASSLGGLAGSYNEQFF
TRBV5-1 | CASSLAILAAGTSTDTQYF
TRBV7-5 | CVRKGQTPFPYEQYF
TRBV27 | CASSPPMEVPPYEQYF
TRBV6-2/TRBV6-3 | CASSLSAWTSGDNNEQFF
TRBV10-3 | CAISDSGSGYGYTF
TRBV10-1 | CASSESSLYTF
TRBV5-1 | CASREGATNTGELFF
TRBV28 | CASSLLGRGLTGANVLTF
TRBV18 | CASSGGETQYF
TRBV3-1/TRBV3-2 | CASSPGGSGTEAFF
TRBV4-2 | CASSQQSGGVDTQYF
TRBV7-2 | CASSPGTGRVDYGYTF
TRBV7-2 | CASSSATAGAQYF
TRBV6-2/TRBV6-3 | CASSPLPQDNIQYF
TRBV28 | CASSTHGQGEVQDTQYF
TRBV11-2 | CASSLGLRSSYNEQFF
TRBV5-1 | CASSLAGQGGGDTQYF
TRBV30 | CAWGLGLAGRNEQFF
TRBV27 | CASSPSVSYEQYF
TRBV11-2 | CASSASGNFDEQFF